Listed below are T cell receptor beta chains from one sample, sequenced in a study of blood T cell repertoires in COVID-19. The protocol was immunoSEQ multiplex PCR, while the TCRdb copy is restricted to in-frame clones and leaves out a portion. The data show over 250,000 clones, with more than 80% seen just once and 6% to 8% held by the top ten. The sequencing sample was made of peripheral blood. The receptors were gathered from a woman aged 45-65 years with COVID-19, enrolled during active disease. Each CDR3 is given with its conserved first and last residue. A D gene is named only where the DNA matches it firmly. Clone size is given for some rows only: seen once, a few or many times, or a class if the clone is expanded.

clone_size: once
v_call: TRBV18
d_call: NA
j_call: TRBJ2-1
cdr3_aa: CASSPESGQPEQFF
cdr3_nt: TGTGCCAGCTCACCAGAATCTGGGCAGCCCGAGCAGTTCTTC

clone_size: NA
v_call: TRBV7-9
d_call: TRBD2
j_call: TRBJ2-3
cdr3_aa: CASSMTSGSVDTQYF
cdr3_nt: TGTGCCAGCAGCATGACTAGCGGGAGCGTAGATACGCAGTATTTT

clone_size: NA
v_call: TRBV28
d_call: NA
j_call: TRBJ2-7
cdr3_aa: CASSSYSEQYF
cdr3_nt: TGTGCCAGCAGCTCTTACAGCGAGCAGTACTTC

clone_size: NA
v_call: TRBV7-9
d_call: TRBD1
j_call: TRBJ1-2
cdr3_aa: CASSLAGTDNGYTF
cdr3_nt: TGTGCCAGCAGCTTAGCCGGGACAGATAATGGCTACACCTTC

clone_size: NA
v_call: TRBV3-1/TRBV3-2
d_call: NA
j_call: TRBJ1-2
cdr3_aa: CASSQGPYGYTF
cdr3_nt: TGTGCCAGCAGCCAAGGGCCGTACGGCTACACCTTC

clone_size: NA
v_call: TRBV6-1
d_call: NA
j_call: TRBJ2-3
cdr3_aa: CASSEVKASTDTQYF
cdr3_nt: TGTGCCAGCAGTGAAGTGAAAGCTAGCACAGATACGCAGTATTTT

clone_size: NA
v_call: TRBV7-9
d_call: NA
j_call: TRBJ2-2
cdr3_aa: CASSSHREELFF
cdr3_nt: TGTGCCAGCAGCTCACACAGGGAAGAGCTGTTTTTT

clone_size: NA
v_call: TRBV29-1
d_call: TRBD1
j_call: TRBJ2-7
cdr3_aa: CSVRTGRSYEQYF
cdr3_nt: TGCAGCGTACGGACAGGGCGCTCCTACGAGCAGTACTTC

clone_size: NA
v_call: TRBV14
d_call: TRBD1
j_call: TRBJ2-5
cdr3_aa: CASSLQGAIGETQYF
cdr3_nt: TGTGCCAGCAGCCTACAGGGGGCCATTGGGGAGACCCAGTACTTC

clone_size: NA
v_call: TRBV13
d_call: TRBD2
j_call: TRBJ2-7
cdr3_aa: CASSLGGGLAGSYEQYF
cdr3_nt: TGTGCCAGCAGCTTAGGGGGGGGACTAGCGGGCTCCTACGAGCAGTACTTC

clone_size: NA
v_call: TRBV15
d_call: TRBD2
j_call: TRBJ2-5
cdr3_aa: CATSRSGLAGGPRETQYF
cdr3_nt: TGTGCCACCAGCAGATCCGGACTAGCGGGAGGGCCGAGGGAGACCCAGTACTTC

clone_size: NA
v_call: TRBV29-1
d_call: NA
j_call: TRBJ1-2
cdr3_aa: CSVSNTRTQTNYGYTF
cdr3_nt: TGCAGCGTTTCCAATACCCGGACACAAACCAACTATGGCTACACCTTC

clone_size: NA
v_call: TRBV5-6
d_call: NA
j_call: TRBJ2-1
cdr3_aa: CASSLGTGPSARRNEQFF
cdr3_nt: TGTGCCAGCAGCTTGGGGACAGGTCCTAGCGCACGGAGGAATGAGCAGTTCTTC

clone_size: NA
v_call: TRBV6-1
d_call: NA
j_call: TRBJ2-7
cdr3_aa: CASSEVGRVIYEQYF
cdr3_nt: TGTGCCAGCAGTGAAGTTGGCAGGGTGATCTACGAGCAGTACTTC

clone_size: NA
v_call: TRBV12-3/TRBV12-4
d_call: NA
j_call: TRBJ2-3
cdr3_aa: CASSWDSSYRYF
cdr3_nt: TGTGCCAGCAGTTGGGACTCGTCCTACCGGTATTTT

clone_size: NA
v_call: TRBV19
d_call: NA
j_call: TRBJ1-4
cdr3_aa: CASSIDGGVGEKLFF
cdr3_nt: TGTGCCAGTAGTATAGATGGCGGGGTTGGCGAAAAACTGTTTTTT

clone_size: NA
v_call: TRBV10-3
d_call: NA
j_call: TRBJ2-5
cdr3_aa: CAIRGLSGEETQYF
cdr3_nt: TGTGCCATCAGAGGCCTTAGCGGTGAAGAGACCCAGTACTTC

clone_size: NA
v_call: TRBV11-1
d_call: NA
j_call: TRBJ2-2
cdr3_aa: CASTFEGELFF
cdr3_nt: TGTGCCAGCACCTTTGAGGGGGAGCTGTTTTTT

clone_size: NA
v_call: TRBV18
d_call: NA
j_call: TRBJ2-1
cdr3_aa: CASSPSPDNEQFF
cdr3_nt: TGTGCCAGCTCACCCTCCCCGGACAATGAGCAGTTCTTC

clone_size: NA
v_call: TRBV3-1/TRBV3-2
d_call: TRBD2
j_call: TRBJ2-7
cdr3_aa: CASSQVRWEGYEQYF
cdr3_nt: TGTGCCAGCAGCCAAGTGAGATGGGAGGGGTACGAGCAGTACTTC

clone_size: NA
v_call: TRBV24-1
d_call: TRBD2
j_call: TRBJ2-1
cdr3_aa: CATSDSPLAGGPNEQFF
cdr3_nt: TGTGCCACCAGTGATTCGCCTCTAGCGGGAGGACCCAATGAGCAGTTCTTC

clone_size: NA
v_call: TRBV5-5
d_call: TRBD2
j_call: TRBJ2-7
cdr3_aa: CASSNGGRNYEQYF
cdr3_nt: TGTGCCAGCAGCAATGGCGGGAGAAATTACGAGCAGTACTTC

clone_size: NA
v_call: TRBV7-6
d_call: TRBD2
j_call: TRBJ2-5
cdr3_aa: CASSSTGTRKETQYF
cdr3_nt: TGTGCCAGCAGCTCCACCGGGACTAGAAAAGAGACCCAGTACTTC

clone_size: once
v_call: TRBV3-1/TRBV3-2
d_call: NA
j_call: TRBJ2-5
cdr3_aa: CASSLGLQETQYF
cdr3_nt: TGTGCCAGCAGCCTCGGACTTCAAGAGACCCAGTACTTC

clone_size: NA
v_call: TRBV10-3
d_call: NA
j_call: TRBJ2-1
cdr3_aa: CAISGDRRGGYNEQFF
cdr3_nt: TGTGCCATCAGTGGTGATAGGAGGGGTGGATACAATGAGCAGTTCTTC

clone_size: NA
v_call: TRBV10-1
d_call: TRBD2
j_call: TRBJ2-1
cdr3_aa: CASSEGLAGKYNEQFF
cdr3_nt: TGCGCCAGCAGTGAGGGACTAGCGGGGAAGTACAATGAGCAGTTCTTC

clone_size: NA
v_call: TRBV7-2
d_call: NA
j_call: TRBJ2-5
cdr3_aa: CASSSQRVTQETQYF
cdr3_nt: TGTGCCAGCAGCTCCCAGCGGGTAACGCAAGAGACCCAGTACTTC

clone_size: NA
v_call: TRBV6-5
d_call: TRBD1
j_call: TRBJ1-1
cdr3_aa: CASILNDRVAEAFF
cdr3_nt: TGTGCCAGCATCTTGAACGACAGGGTGGCTGAAGCTTTCTTT

clone_size: NA
v_call: TRBV12-3/TRBV12-4
d_call: NA
j_call: TRBJ2-3
cdr3_aa: CASSRRADTQYF
cdr3_nt: TGTGCCAGCAGTCGGAGGGCCGATACGCAGTATTTT

clone_size: NA
v_call: TRBV10-3
d_call: TRBD2
j_call: TRBJ2-2
cdr3_aa: CAIRGGEGSTGELFF
cdr3_nt: TGTGCCATCAGGGGCGGGGAGGGGAGCACCGGGGAGCTGTTTTTT

clone_size: NA
v_call: TRBV11-3
d_call: TRBD2
j_call: TRBJ2-1
cdr3_aa: CASSSGTSGVNEQFF
cdr3_nt: TGTGCCAGCAGCTCCGGGACTAGCGGGGTAAATGAGCAGTTCTTC

clone_size: NA
v_call: TRBV19
d_call: NA
j_call: TRBJ2-2
cdr3_aa: CASGLAIEGTGELFF
cdr3_nt: TGTGCCAGCGGACTTGCTATCGAAGGGACCGGGGAGCTGTTTTTT

clone_size: NA
v_call: TRBV4-2
d_call: TRBD2
j_call: TRBJ2-1
cdr3_aa: CASSQGVDLRLAGTNEQFF
cdr3_nt: TGTGCCAGCAGCCAAGGGGTGGACTTAAGGCTAGCGGGAACAAATGAGCAGTTCTTC

clone_size: NA
v_call: TRBV18
d_call: TRBD1
j_call: TRBJ1-2
cdr3_aa: CASSPLRGPSYGYTF
cdr3_nt: TGTGCCAGCTCACCATTGAGGGGGCCGTCTTATGGCTACACCTTC

clone_size: NA
v_call: TRBV29-1
d_call: TRBD1
j_call: TRBJ1-1
cdr3_aa: CSGAGTGVEAFF
cdr3_nt: TGCAGCGGTGCCGGGACAGGGGTTGAAGCTTTCTTT

clone_size: NA
v_call: TRBV19
d_call: TRBD1
j_call: TRBJ2-3
cdr3_aa: CASSIGQGILDTQYF
cdr3_nt: TGTGCCAGTAGTATTGGACAGGGGATTTTAGATACGCAGTATTTT

clone_size: NA
v_call: TRBV5-6
d_call: NA
j_call: TRBJ2-3
cdr3_aa: CASSFSITDTQYF
cdr3_nt: TGTGCCAGCAGCTTTTCTATCACAGATACGCAGTATTTT

clone_size: NA
v_call: TRBV28
d_call: NA
j_call: TRBJ1-6
cdr3_aa: CASSLSGRGGSPLHF
cdr3_nt: TGTGCCAGCAGTTTATCGGGCAGGGGCGGTTCACCCCTCCACTTT

clone_size: NA
v_call: TRBV6-5
d_call: NA
j_call: TRBJ1-1
cdr3_aa: CASSRLPYEDTEAFF
cdr3_nt: TGTGCCAGCAGTAGACTACCCTATGAGGACACTGAAGCTTTCTTT

clone_size: NA
v_call: TRBV5-4
d_call: NA
j_call: TRBJ1-2
cdr3_aa: CASTFAGRTNYGYTF
cdr3_nt: TGTGCCAGCACCTTCGCGGGACGGACAAACTATGGCTACACCTTC

clone_size: NA
v_call: TRBV13
d_call: NA
j_call: TRBJ1-3
cdr3_aa: CASSLMTGGLGNTIYF
cdr3_nt: TGTGCCAGCAGCTTAATGACGGGGGGGCTAGGAAACACCATATATTTT

clone_size: NA
v_call: TRBV27
d_call: TRBD2
j_call: TRBJ2-1
cdr3_aa: CASSSPPLAGVVNEQFF
cdr3_nt: TGTGCCAGCAGTTCCCCACCACTAGCGGGAGTGGTGAATGAGCAGTTCTTC

clone_size: NA
v_call: TRBV2
d_call: TRBD2
j_call: TRBJ2-5
cdr3_aa: CASSGMGGRETQYF
cdr3_nt: TGTGCCAGCAGTGGTATGGGGGGGAGAGAGACCCAGTACTTC

clone_size: NA
v_call: TRBV19
d_call: TRBD2
j_call: TRBJ2-7
cdr3_aa: CASSSPTSGYYEQYF
cdr3_nt: TGTGCCAGTAGCTCTCCGACTAGCGGATACTACGAGCAGTACTTC

clone_size: once
v_call: TRBV12-5
d_call: NA
j_call: TRBJ1-1
cdr3_aa: CASGLLQRANTEAFF
cdr3_nt: TGTGCTAGTGGTTTGCTACAGAGAGCCAACACTGAAGCTTTCTTT

clone_size: NA
v_call: TRBV7-9
d_call: TRBD1
j_call: TRBJ2-5
cdr3_aa: CASSLHGQGVGETQYF
cdr3_nt: TGTGCCAGCAGCCTGCACGGACAGGGGGTAGGGGAGACCCAGTACTTC

clone_size: NA
v_call: TRBV20-1
d_call: NA
j_call: TRBJ1-1
cdr3_aa: CSASILTGTGLTEAFF
cdr3_nt: TGCAGTGCTAGTATCTTAACAGGGACGGGATTGACTGAAGCTTTCTTT

clone_size: once
v_call: TRBV19
d_call: NA
j_call: TRBJ1-5
cdr3_aa: CASSIGGAASQPQHF
cdr3_nt: TGTGCCAGTAGTATAGGGGGCGCTGCGAGTCAGCCCCAGCATTTT

clone_size: once
v_call: TRBV4-1
d_call: NA
j_call: TRBJ1-2
cdr3_aa: CASSQVGNGYTF
cdr3_nt: TGCGCCAGCAGCCAAGTCGGGAATGGCTACACCTTC

clone_size: NA
v_call: TRBV9
d_call: NA
j_call: TRBJ1-2
cdr3_aa: CASSVAEGGLYGYTF
cdr3_nt: TGTGCCAGCAGCGTAGCTGAGGGAGGTCTCTATGGCTACACCTTC

clone_size: NA
v_call: TRBV5-1
d_call: TRBD1
j_call: TRBJ2-2
cdr3_aa: CASLKTGNERGTGELFF
cdr3_nt: TGCGCCAGCTTAAAGACAGGGAATGAGAGGGGGACCGGGGAGCTGTTTTTT

clone_size: NA
v_call: TRBV12-3/TRBV12-4
d_call: NA
j_call: TRBJ1-2
cdr3_aa: CASSFGRDYGYTF
cdr3_nt: TGTGCCAGCAGTTTTGGCAGGGACTATGGCTACACCTTC